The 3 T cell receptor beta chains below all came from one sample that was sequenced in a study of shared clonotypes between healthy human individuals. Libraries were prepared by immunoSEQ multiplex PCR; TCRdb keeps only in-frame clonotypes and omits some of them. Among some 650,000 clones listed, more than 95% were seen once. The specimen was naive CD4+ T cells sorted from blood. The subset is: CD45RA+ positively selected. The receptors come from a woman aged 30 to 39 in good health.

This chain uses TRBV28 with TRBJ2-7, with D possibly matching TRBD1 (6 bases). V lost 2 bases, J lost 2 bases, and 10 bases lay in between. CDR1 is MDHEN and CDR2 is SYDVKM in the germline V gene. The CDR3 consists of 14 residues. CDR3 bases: TGTGCCAGCAGTTTAAATAACAGGGCCTACGAGCAGTACTTC. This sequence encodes CASSLNNRAYEQYF.

The CDR3 sequence is CASSMRRGSTDTQYF. In nucleotides, the CDR3 is TGTGCCAGTAGTATGCGGCGGGGGAGCACAGATACGCAGTATTTT. This chain links TRBV19 with TRBJ2-3, with 7 bases matching TRBD2. Germline V gives CDR1 LNHDA, CDR2 SQIVND (reference sequence). This CDR3 is 15 amino acids long. Trimming cost V 3 bases and J 0 bases; bases outside gene matches: 3. The full variable domain, in which reference TRBV19 and TRBJ2-3 provide the parts outside the CDR3, is DGGITQSPKYLFRKEGQNVTLSCEQNLNHDAMYWYRQDPGQGLRLIYYSQIVNDFQKGDIAEGYSVSREKKESFPLTVTSAQKNPTAFYLCASSMRRGSTDTQYFGPGTRLTVL.

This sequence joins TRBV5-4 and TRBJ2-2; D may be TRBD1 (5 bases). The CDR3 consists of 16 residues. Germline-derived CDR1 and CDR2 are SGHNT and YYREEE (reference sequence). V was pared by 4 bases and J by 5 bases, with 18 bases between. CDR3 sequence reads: CASSPSSGSPTGELFF. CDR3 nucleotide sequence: TGTGCCAGCAGCCCTTCGTCAGGGTCCCCAACCGGGGAGCTGTTTTTT.